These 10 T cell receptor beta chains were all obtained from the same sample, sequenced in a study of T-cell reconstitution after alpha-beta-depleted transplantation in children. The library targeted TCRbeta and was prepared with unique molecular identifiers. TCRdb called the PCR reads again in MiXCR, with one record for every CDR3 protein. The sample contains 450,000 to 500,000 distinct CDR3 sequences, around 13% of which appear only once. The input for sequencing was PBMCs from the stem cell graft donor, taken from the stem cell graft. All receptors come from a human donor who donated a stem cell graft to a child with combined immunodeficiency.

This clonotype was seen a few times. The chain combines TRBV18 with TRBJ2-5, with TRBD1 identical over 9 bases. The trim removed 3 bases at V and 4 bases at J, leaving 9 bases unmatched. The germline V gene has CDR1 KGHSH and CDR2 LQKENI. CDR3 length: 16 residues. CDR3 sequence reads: CASSPRTGAAGETQYF. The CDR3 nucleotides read TGTGCCAGCTCACCGAGGACAGGGGCAGCGGGAGAGACCCAGTACTTC.

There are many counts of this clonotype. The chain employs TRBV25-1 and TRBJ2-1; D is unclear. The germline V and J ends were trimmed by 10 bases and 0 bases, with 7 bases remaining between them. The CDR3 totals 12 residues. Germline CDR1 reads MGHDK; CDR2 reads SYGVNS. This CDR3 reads CAIDLSYNEQFF. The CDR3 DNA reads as TGTGCCATCGACCTCTCCTACAATGAGCAGTTCTTC.

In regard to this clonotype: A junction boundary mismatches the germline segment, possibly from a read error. CDR3 amino acids: CASSPGQGAKSHF. CDR3 DNA sequence: TGTGCCAGCTCTCCGGGGCAGGGGGCGAAGAGCCACTTC. The rearrangement links TRBV7-2 to TRBJ2-7, with 8 bases aligning to TRBD1. The length of the CDR3 is 13 residues. The germline V gene has CDR1 SGHTA and CDR2 FQGNSA.

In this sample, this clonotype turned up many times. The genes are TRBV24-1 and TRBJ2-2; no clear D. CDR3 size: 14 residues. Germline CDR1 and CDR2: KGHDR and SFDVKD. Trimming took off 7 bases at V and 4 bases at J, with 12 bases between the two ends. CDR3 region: CATSRGRVTGELFF. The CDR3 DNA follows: TGTGCCACCAGCAGAGGCCGTGTCACCGGGGAGCTGTTTTTT.

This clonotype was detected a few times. CDR3 nucleotide sequence: TGCAGTGCTGGAGCAGTCGGCTACGAGCAGTACTTC. It yields the protein CSAGAVGYEQYF. This sequence joins TRBV20-1 and TRBJ2-7; no reliable D call. Germline CDR1 reads DFQATT; CDR2 reads SNEGSKA (reference sequence). V dropped 5 bases and J dropped 3 bases, with 11 bases sitting between them. The CDR3 loop spans 12 amino acids.

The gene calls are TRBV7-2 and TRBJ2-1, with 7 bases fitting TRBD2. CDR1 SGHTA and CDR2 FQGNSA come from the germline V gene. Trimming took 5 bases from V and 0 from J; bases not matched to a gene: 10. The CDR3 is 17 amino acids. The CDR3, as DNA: TGTGCCAGCAGCCCTTTAGCGGGCAGGAGCTCCTACAATGAGCAGTTCTTC. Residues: CASSPLAGRSSYNEQFF.

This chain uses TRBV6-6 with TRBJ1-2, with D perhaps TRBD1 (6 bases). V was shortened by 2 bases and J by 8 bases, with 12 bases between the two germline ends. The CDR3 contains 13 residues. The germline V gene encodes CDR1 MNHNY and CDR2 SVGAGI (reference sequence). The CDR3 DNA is TGTGCCAGCAGTTACACAGGGACCTGGGGCTACACCTTC. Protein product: CASSYTGTWGYTF.

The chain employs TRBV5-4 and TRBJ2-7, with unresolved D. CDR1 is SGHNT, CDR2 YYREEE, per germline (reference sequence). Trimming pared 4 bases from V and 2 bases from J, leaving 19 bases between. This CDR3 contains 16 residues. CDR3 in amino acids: CASSDYAPTDTYEQYF. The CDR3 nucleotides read TGTGCCAGCAGCGATTACGCTCCCACAGACACCTACGAGCAGTACTTC.

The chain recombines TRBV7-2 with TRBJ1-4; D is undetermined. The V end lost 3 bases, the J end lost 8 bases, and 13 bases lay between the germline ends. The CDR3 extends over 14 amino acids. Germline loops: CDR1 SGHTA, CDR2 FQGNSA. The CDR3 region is CASSLTGSNEKLFF. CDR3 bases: TGTGCCAGCAGCTTGACCGGGAGTAACGAAAAACTGTTTTTT.

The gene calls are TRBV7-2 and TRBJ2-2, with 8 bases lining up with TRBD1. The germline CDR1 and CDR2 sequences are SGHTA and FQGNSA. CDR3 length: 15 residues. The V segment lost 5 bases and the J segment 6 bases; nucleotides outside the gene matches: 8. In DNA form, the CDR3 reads TGTGCCAGCAGCATCCTAGGACAGGGCCCCGGGGAGCTGTTTTTT. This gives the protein CASSILGQGPGELFF.